This T cell receptor (beta chain) was identified in a study of T cell responses to AZD1222 COVID-19 vaccine. Comment on this clone: Antigen unknown.

Germline values: CDR1 SEHNR, CDR2 FQNEAQ (reference sequence). Trimming shortened V by 1 base and J by 1 base, and 11 bases separated the two germline ends. This CDR3 region has 16 residues. Study observations and caveats: The study found vaccine-associated CD4 TCRs spanning spike, dominant at 160-218 and 743-854.

Assay used: immunoSEQ multiplex PCR; TCRdb lists only in-frame clones, some missing. The sample consists of 80,000 to 90,000 clones, roughly nine tenths of them appearing once. J is TRBJ1-3 and V is TRBV7-9; D unresolved. Sample: peripheral blood, taken 28 days after the second AZD1222 dose. The source of this sequence is an adult who received the AZD1222 COVID-19 vaccine. CDR3 nucleotide sequence: TGTGCCAGCAGCTTAGTTGGGAGCCCTTCTGGAAACACCATATATTTT. It translates to CASSLVGSPSGNTIYF.